One sample yielded the 21 T cell receptor beta chains listed below, sequenced in a study of cytomegalovirus exposure and HLA in healthy donors. PCR amplification relied on 60 Vbeta primers (plus 13 Jbeta primers). TCRdb keeps only in-frame clones here, not all; method: immunoSEQ multiplex PCR. The sample shows 170,000 or so clones, roughly four fifths of them seen only once. Sample: PBMCs. These receptors were obtained from a woman in her 50s in good health and CMV-seronegative.

The chain employs TRBV13 and TRBJ2-7; D is unresolved. V lost 3 bases and J lost 6, with 15 bases in between. CDR3 size: 14 residues. Germline V gene lookup returns CDR1 PRHDT and CDR2 FYEKMQ (reference sequence). The CDR3 nucleotides read TGTGCCAGCAGCTTGTCGGGTGCGTTGCCCGAGCAGTACTTC. Its protein is CASSLSGALPEQYF.

The chain is built from TRBV4-3 and TRBJ2-7, with D possibly being TRBD1 (7 bases). Germline V lookup: CDR1 LGHNA, CDR2 YSLEER. The CDR3 loop spans 15 amino acids. With 4 bases removed from V and 4 bases from J, the gap between germline ends came to 17 bases. The CDR3 bases are TGCGCCAGCAGCCCCAGTCCCCAGGGGGGATACGAGCAGTACTTC. Amino acid sequence: CASSPSPQGGYEQYF.

This chain links TRBV9 with TRBJ2-3; TRBD2 might be the D (6 bases). Looked up from germline, CDR1 is SGDLS and CDR2 is YYNGEE. V lost 0 bases and J 2 bases, leaving 19 bases between the germline ends. CDR3 length: 18 residues. CDR3 region: CASSVANLVWRDTDTQYF. The CDR3 DNA is TGTGCCAGCAGCGTAGCCAACTTAGTCTGGAGGGACACAGATACGCAGTATTTT.

V usage is TRBV28 and J usage is TRBJ1-5, with a weak D call TRBD1 (5 bases). V lost 8 bases and J 6 bases, leaving 8 bases between the germline ends. CDR1 and CDR2 from the germline V gene are MDHEN and SYDVKM. This CDR3 region has 11 residues. In DNA form, the CDR3 reads TGTGCCAGCGAGCAGGGTCAGCCCCAGCATTTT. Its translation is CASEQGQPQHF.

About this clone itself: Sequence at one end of the junction differs from germline and may be a read error. The V and J genes are TRBV7-9 and TRBJ2-5, with 9 bases lining up with TRBD2. The CDR3 is made up of 14 amino acids. CDR1 and CDR2 (germline): SEHNR, FQNEAQ (reference sequence). CDR3 sequence reads: CSSSHGTAGGTQYF. As DNA, the CDR3 is TGTTCCAGCAGCCACGGGACAGCGGGGGGGACCCAGTACTTC.

This clone has a handful of counts. The chain combines TRBV9 with TRBJ1-4; 9 bases agree with TRBD1. Germline V lookup: CDR1 SGDLS, CDR2 YYNGEE. The CDR3 runs to 18 residues. With V trimmed by 3 bases and J by 2 bases, 11 bases remained unmatched. CDR3 sequence: CASSGGQGARSTNEKLFF. In nucleotides, the CDR3 is TGTGCCAGCAGCGGGGGACAGGGAGCCCGGAGCACTAATGAAAAACTGTTTTTT. The entire variable domain, with the rest obtained from reference TRBV9 and TRBJ1-4, is as follows: DSGVTQTPKHLITATGQRVTLRCSPRSGDLSVYWYQQSLDQGLQFLIQYYNGEERAKGNILERFSAQQFPDLHSELNLSSLELGDSALYFCASSGGQGARSTNEKLFFGSGTQLSVL.

This clone is a singleton in its sample. The rearrangement uses TRBV27 and TRBJ1-5; 9 bases agree with TRBD1. Germline CDR1 MNHEY, CDR2 SMNVEV (reference sequence). J was trimmed by 2 bases and V by 6 bases; bases with no gene match: 8. The CDR3 is made up of 16 amino acids. The CDR3 region has the DNA TGTGCCAGCAGGCCCACAGGGGGCGCTGGCAATCAGCCCCAGCATTTT. This encodes CASRPTGGAGNQPQHF.

This sequence joins TRBV18 and TRBJ2-3; no clear D gene. V lost 2 bases and J lost 0, with 9 bases in between. The CDR3 is 15 residues long. Germline-derived CDR1 and CDR2 are KGHSH and LQKENI. The CDR3 DNA is TGTGCCAGCTCACCAGTCGTTTCTAGCACAGATACGCAGTATTTT. Amino acid sequence: CASSPVVSSTDTQYF.

The gene calls are TRBV4-1 and TRBJ2-5; D may be TRBD2 (6 bases). The V end was cut by 4 bases, the J end by 4 bases, with 10 bases between. The CDR3 consists of 13 residues. Germline CDR1 MGHRA, CDR2 YSYEKL. CDR3 nucleotide sequence: TGCGCCAGCAGCCCAATGGGGGGAGAGACCCAGTACTTC. Translation: CASSPMGGETQYF.

The V and J genes are TRBV6-6 and TRBJ2-2; D call uncertain. Germline V lookup: CDR1 MNHNY, CDR2 SVGAGI (reference sequence). The CDR3 is made up of 14 amino acids. V shed 2 bases and J shed 4 bases, with 8 bases lying between them. The CDR3 DNA sequence: TGTGCCAGCAGTTACACGCTACCCACCGGGGAGCTGTTTTTT. It specifies CASSYTLPTGELFF.

The chain is built from TRBV2 and TRBJ2-3; a possible D gene is TRBD2 (6 bases). The CDR3 length is 14 residues. Germline V gene data show CDR1 as SNHLY and CDR2 as FYNNEI. V shed 10 bases and J shed 0 bases, with 14 bases lying between them. CDR3 coding DNA: TGTGCCACCGTCCCGGGAGAAAGCACAGATACGCAGTATTTT. Translated, it gives CATVPGESTDTQYF.

This chain connects TRBV5-4 to TRBJ1-1; TRBD1 aligns across 7 bases. Germline CDR1 is SGHNT and CDR2 is YYREEE (reference sequence). Trimming at V came to 5 bases and at J to 0 bases, leaving 7 bases not matched to a gene. CDR3 length: 15 amino acids. The CDR3 DNA reads TGTGCCAGCAGACCGTGGACAGGAATGAACACTGAAGCTTTCTTT. Its protein product is CASRPWTGMNTEAFF. The whole variable domain, filled in from reference TRBV5-4 and TRBJ1-1, reads ETGVTQSPTHLIKTRGQQVTLRCSSQSGHNTVSWYQQALGQGPQFIFQYYREEENGRGNFPPRFSGLQFPNYSSELNVNALELDDSALYLCASRPWTGMNTEAFFGQGTRLTVV.

This sequence joins TRBV5-6 and TRBJ2-7; tentatively, D is TRBD2 (6 bases). Trimming took off 0 bases at V and 2 bases at J, with 15 bases between the two ends. The CDR3 runs 16 residues. Germline CDR1 SGHDT, CDR2 YYEEEE. CDR3 sequence: CASSLGPGVFTYEQYF. The CDR3 DNA sequence: TGTGCCAGCAGCTTGGGGCCGGGGGTATTCACCTACGAGCAGTACTTC.

To note about this clone: Sequence at one end of the junction differs from germline and may be a read error. The chain joins TRBV6-1 to TRBJ2-6, with D tentatively TRBD1 (5 bases). The CDR3 has 17 amino acids. CDR1 and CDR2 (germline): MNHNS, SASEGT. CDR3 nucleotides: TGTGCCAGCAGTGGAACCGAGTCGATCTCTGGGGCCAACGTCCCGACTTTC. Translated, it gives CASSGTESISGANVPTF.

The chain carries TRBV5-1 and TRBJ2-7; a weak D match, TRBD2 (6 bases). V lost 0 bases and J lost 7, with 11 bases in between. The CDR3 has 13 amino acids. From germline, CDR1 is SGHRS and CDR2 YFSETQ. This chain's CDR3 is CASSLDGAGEQYF. CDR3 nucleotide sequence: TGCGCCAGCAGCTTGGACGGTGCGGGGGAGCAGTACTTC.

This rearrangement joins TRBV27 to TRBJ1-5; no reliable D call. The CDR3 sequence is 16 residues long. CDR1 is MNHEY, CDR2 SMNVEV, per germline (reference sequence). V dropped 2 bases and J dropped 2 bases, with 13 bases sitting between them. The CDR3 here is CASSLEGPFGNQPQHF. The DNA of the CDR3 is TGTGCCAGCAGTTTAGAGGGTCCCTTCGGCAATCAGCCCCAGCATTTT.

The J gene is TRBJ2-1, the V gene TRBV5-1; maybe TRBD1 (6 bases). The length of the CDR3 is 14 residues. Trimming took off 4 bases at V and 4 bases at J, with 12 bases between the two ends. Germline CDR1 SGHRS, CDR2 YFSETQ. CDR3 loop: CASSGGHPYNEQFF. The CDR3 coding sequence is TGCGCCAGCAGCGGGGGACACCCATACAATGAGCAGTTCTTC.

This clone was observed a single time. V is TRBV7-8 and J is TRBJ2-7; TRBD1 matches 7 bases. Trimming cost V 2 bases and J 2 bases; bases outside gene matches: 21. This CDR3 contains 20 residues. Germline CDR1 is SGHVS and CDR2 is FQNEAQ. The CDR3 DNA is TGTGCCAGCAGCTTAAGTCGTCGGACAGGCATCGCTCCTCACACCTACGAGCAGTACTTC. It translates to CASSLSRRTGIAPHTYEQYF. Full variable domain (missing parts from reference TRBV7-8 and TRBJ2-7): GAGVSQSPRYKVAKRGQDVALRCDPISGHVSLFWYQQALGQGPEFLTYFQNEAQLDKSGLPSDRFFAERPEGSVSTLKIQRTQQEDSAVYLCASSLSRRTGIAPHTYEQYFGPGTRLTVT.

The chain joins TRBV7-9 to TRBJ1-2; tentative D call: TRBD1 (6 bases). CDR1 SEHNR and CDR2 FQNEAQ come from the germline V gene (reference sequence). The CDR3 is made up of 11 amino acids. Trimming removed 7 bases at V and 11 bases at J, with 14 bases between. The CDR3: CASTLQGSYTF. The CDR3 region has the DNA TGTGCCAGCACCCTCCAGGGGTCGTACACCTTC.

This clone appeared a single time. The J gene is TRBJ2-5, the V gene TRBV29-1; 8 bases map to TRBD2. The CDR3 is made up of 12 amino acids. The V gene end was trimmed by 7 bases and the J gene end by 2 bases; junction bases not matched to a gene: 3. Germline values: CDR1 SQVTM, CDR2 ANQGSEA. The CDR3 region is CSGGGGQETQYF. DNA for the CDR3: TGCAGCGGGGGCGGGGGGCAAGAGACCCAGTACTTC.

The chain uses TRBV6-5 and TRBJ1-1; D remains unclear. Germline V gene data show CDR1 as MNHEY and CDR2 as SVGAGI. The CDR3 has 12 amino acids. V was shortened by 11 bases and J by 10 bases, with 20 bases between the two germline ends. CDR3 region: CAVYSTNRGAFF. CDR3 nucleotide sequence: TGTGCCGTCTACAGTACGAACCGGGGAGCTTTCTTT.